Each of the 19 T cell receptor beta chains below was sequenced from the same sample in a study of blood T cell repertoires in COVID-19. Assay used: immunoSEQ multiplex PCR; TCRdb lists only in-frame clones, some missing. The table records some 270,000 clones, approximately 91% of them present only once. Sequenced: PBMCs or T cells enriched from blood (not recorded which). All receptors come from a woman aged 40 to 55 who had recovered from COVID-19.

The chain employs TRBV29-1 and TRBJ1-1; no definite D call. There are 13 residues in the CDR3. With 8 bases removed from V and 4 bases from J, the gap between germline ends came to 17 bases. Germline V gives CDR1 SQVTM, CDR2 ANQGSEA. For the CDR3, the DNA is TGCAGCATGAGGGCGTGGGGAGGCACTGAAGCTTTCTTT. Its translation: CSMRAWGGTEAFF.

Comment on this clone: Other DNA sequences in this sample translate to the same CDR3. This rearrangement joins TRBV18 to TRBJ1-1, with 7 bases aligning to TRBD1. Germline lookup yields CDR1 KGHSH and CDR2 LQKENI. This CDR3 has 13 amino acids. The V segment lost 4 bases and the J segment 2 bases; nucleotides outside the gene matches: 1. CDR3 protein: CASSQGANTEAFF. DNA of the CDR3: TGTGCCAGCTCACAGGGGGCTAACACTGAAGCTTTCTTT.

This chain uses TRBV3-1 (or the pseudogene TRBV3-2) with TRBJ2-3; 12 nucleotides agree with TRBD2. Trimming cost V 1 base and J 2 bases; bases outside gene matches: 7. Germline V gene lookup returns CDR1 LGHDT and CDR2 YNNKEL (reference sequence). The CDR3 is 18 amino acids. This chain's CDR3 is CASSQGGTSGPVTDTQYF. CDR3 DNA: TGTGCCAGCAGCCAAGGAGGGACTAGCGGGCCTGTCACAGATACGCAGTATTTT.

The V call is TRBV2, the J call TRBJ1-2, with D possibly matching TRBD1 (6 bases). Germline V gives CDR1 SNHLY, CDR2 FYNNEI. Trimming took off 8 bases at V and 3 bases at J, with 16 bases between the two ends. The CDR3 is 14 residues long. CDR3 nucleotide sequence: TGTGCCAGCCGTCAAGGCCAGGGGTACTATGGCTACACCTTC. This sequence encodes CASRQGQGYYGYTF. Full variable domain (remainder filled in from reference TRBV2 and TRBJ1-2): EPEVTQTPSHQVTQMGQEVILRCVPISNHLYFYWYRQILGQKVEFLVSFYNNEISEKSEIFDDQFSVERPDGSNFTLKIRSTKLEDSAMYFCASRQGQGYYGYTFGSGTRLTVV.

The chain is built from TRBV5-1 and TRBJ1-2; the D gene is possibly TRBD1 (6 bases). The CDR3 is 14 amino acids. Trimming removed 7 bases at V and 0 bases at J, with 13 bases between. The germline V gene encodes CDR1 SGHRS and CDR2 YFSETQ. The CDR3 DNA follows: TGCGCCAGCCAAACAGGGCTATCTAACTATGGCTACACCTTC. Protein sequence: CASQTGLSNYGYTF. Using reference TRBV5-1 and TRBJ1-2 for the parts outside the CDR3, the full variable domain is KAGVTQTPRYLIKTRGQQVTLSCSPISGHRSVSWYQQTPGQGLQFLFEYFSETQRNKGNFPGRFSGRQFSNSRSEMNVSTLELGDSALYLCASQTGLSNYGYTFGSGTRLTVV.

The J gene is TRBJ1-2, the V gene TRBV7-2; 8 nucleotides line up with TRBD1. J lost 4 bases, V lost 2 bases, and 3 bases had no gene match. This CDR3 region has 14 residues. From germline, CDR1 is SGHTA and CDR2 FQGNSA. Here the CDR3 DNA reads TGTGCCAGCAGCTTAACAGGGGGTGGCTATGGCTACACCTTC. Translating gives CASSLTGGGYGYTF.

With regard to this clone: The same CDR3 can be traced to other DNA sequences in this sample. The V gene is TRBV7-9, the J gene TRBJ1-1; 9 nucleotides align to TRBD1. V lost 5 bases to trimming and J lost 1 base; unmatched junction nucleotides: 5. The CDR3 consists of 15 residues. CDR1 is SEHNR, CDR2 FQNEAQ, per germline (reference sequence). CDR3: CASSVRQGGNTEAFF. DNA of the CDR3: TGTGCCAGCAGCGTAAGACAGGGGGGGAACACTGAAGCTTTCTTT.

The J gene is TRBJ1-3, the V gene TRBV4-2; D might be TRBD1 (6 bases). CDR1 and CDR2 (germline): LGHNA, YNFKEQ. V lost 4 bases, J lost 0 bases, and 13 bases lay in between. The CDR3 is 16 amino acids. The DNA for the CDR3 is TGTGCCAGCAGCCCCAATACAGGGTCCTCTGGAAACACCATATATTTT. Protein sequence: CASSPNTGSSGNTIYF.

The chain couples TRBV30 to TRBJ2-5, with a weak D call TRBD2 (7 bases). V shed 5 bases and J shed 10 bases, with 14 bases lying between them. Per germline, CDR1 GTSNPN and CDR2 SVGIG (reference sequence). The CDR3 covers 11 residues. CDR3 in amino acids: CAWGGGEVQYF. DNA for the CDR3: TGTGCCTGGGGAGGGGGGGAGGTCCAGTACTTC.

The chain recombines TRBV7-2 with TRBJ2-3, with D unclear. CDR1 is SGHTA and CDR2 is FQGNSA in the germline V gene. CDR3 length: 14 residues. V lost 1 base and J 4 bases, leaving 9 bases between the germline ends. The CDR3 coding sequence is TGTGCCAGCAGCTTAGGCCAGACACCAGATACGCAGTATTTT. Its translation: CASSLGQTPDTQYF.

The rearrangement links TRBV5-1 to TRBJ1-2; 9 nucleotides align to TRBD1. CDR3 length: 12 residues. Germline CDR1 is SGHRS and CDR2 is YFSETQ. Losses at the gene ends were 4 bases for V and 7 bases for J; bases not matched to a gene: 2. The CDR3 DNA reads TGCGCCAGCAGCCCGGGACAGGGTGGCTACACCTTC. Translated, it gives CASSPGQGGYTF. The full variable domain, its missing parts supplied by reference TRBV5-1 and TRBJ1-2, is KAGVTQTPRYLIKTRGQQVTLSCSPISGHRSVSWYQQTPGQGLQFLFEYFSETQRNKGNFPGRFSGRQFSNSRSEMNVSTLELGDSALYLCASSPGQGGYTFGSGTRLTVV.

The chain recombines TRBV7-9 with TRBJ1-6, with a tentative D call TRBD1 (5 bases). Trimming stripped 1 base from V and 10 bases from J, with 11 bases between. CDR3 length: 14 residues. Germline V gene lookup returns CDR1 SEHNR and CDR2 FQNEAQ (reference sequence). DNA of the CDR3: TGTGCCAGCAGCTTAGACAGGCTGAGATCACCCCTCCACTTT. It encodes CASSLDRLRSPLHF.

This sequence joins TRBV14 and TRBJ1-1; D is unclear. From germline, CDR1 is SGHDN and CDR2 FVKESK. V lost 4 bases to trimming and J lost 5 bases, with 8 bases between them. The CDR3 length is 12 residues. The CDR3 DNA sequence: TGTGCCAGCAGCCCGGCGGGAACTGAAGCTTTCTTT. It encodes CASSPAGTEAFF.

CDR3 nucleotides: TGCAGCGTTGACAGGGGACCCGCCACTGAAGCTTTCTTT. Its translation is CSVDRGPATEAFF. The gene calls are TRBV29-1 and TRBJ1-1; maybe TRBD1 (6 bases). V gave up 3 bases and J gave up 4 bases, with 12 bases separating them. The CDR3 totals 13 residues. Per the germline V gene, CDR1 is SQVTM and CDR2 is ANQGSEA.

V is TRBV29-1 and J is TRBJ2-2, with D unclear. The CDR3 is 12 amino acids. CDR1 and CDR2 from the germline V gene are SQVTM and ANQGSEA. V lost 3 bases and J lost 3, with 5 bases in between. As DNA, the CDR3 is TGCAGCGTTGAGTCAGACACCGGGGAGCTGTTTTTT. Its protein is CSVESDTGELFF.

The V gene is TRBV2, the J gene TRBJ1-5, with 11 bases matching TRBD1. V shed 7 bases and J 0 bases; nucleotides not matched to a gene: 2. Germline loops: CDR1 SNHLY, CDR2 FYNNEI. This CDR3 is built from 15 residues. The CDR3 spells CASTGTGGSNQPQHF. CDR3 sequence (DNA): TGTGCCAGCACCGGGACAGGGGGTAGCAATCAGCCCCAGCATTTT.

This clone was counted only a few times. The V and J genes are TRBV7-3 and TRBJ1-5, with D possibly TRBD1 on 6 matching bases. Trimming took off 6 bases at V and 3 bases at J, with 12 bases between the two ends. Germline loops: CDR1 SGHTA, CDR2 FQGTGA. The CDR3 has 14 amino acids. CDR3 in amino acids: CASSPGDYNQPQHF. The CDR3 nucleotides read TGTGCCAGCAGTCCAGGGGATTACAATCAGCCCCAGCATTTT.

The chain combines TRBV4-1 with TRBJ2-7, with 8 bases that match TRBD1. V was clipped by 3 bases and J by 2 bases; unmatched bases: 6. CDR3 length: 15 amino acids. Germline assignment: CDR1 MGHRA and CDR2 YSYEKL. The DNA for the CDR3 is TGCGCCAGCAGCCAGACGGGACAGGCACCCTACGAGCAGTACTTC. It is translated as CASSQTGQAPYEQYF.

The rearrangement joins TRBV2 to TRBJ1-1; 7 nucleotides line up with TRBD1. From germline, CDR1 is SNHLY and CDR2 FYNNEI. The CDR3 runs 13 residues. J was trimmed by 4 bases and V by 6 bases; bases with no gene match: 5. The CDR3 bases are TGTGCCAGCAGCGCACAGGGGAGCACTGAAGCTTTCTTT. This encodes CASSAQGSTEAFF.